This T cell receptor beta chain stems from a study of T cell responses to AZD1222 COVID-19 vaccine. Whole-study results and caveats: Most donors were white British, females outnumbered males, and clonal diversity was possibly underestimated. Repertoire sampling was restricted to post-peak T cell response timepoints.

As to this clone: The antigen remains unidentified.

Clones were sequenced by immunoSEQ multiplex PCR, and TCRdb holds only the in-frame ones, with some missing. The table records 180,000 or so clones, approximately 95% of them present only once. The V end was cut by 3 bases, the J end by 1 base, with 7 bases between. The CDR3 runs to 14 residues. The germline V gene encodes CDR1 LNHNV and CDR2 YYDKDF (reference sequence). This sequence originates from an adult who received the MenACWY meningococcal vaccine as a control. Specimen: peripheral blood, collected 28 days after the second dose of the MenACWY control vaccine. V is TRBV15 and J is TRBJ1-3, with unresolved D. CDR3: CATSSSGSGNTIYF. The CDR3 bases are TGTGCCACCAGCAGTTCGGGGTCTGGAAACACCATATATTTT. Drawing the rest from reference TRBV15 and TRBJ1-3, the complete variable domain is DAMVIQNPRYQVTQFGKPVTLSCSQTLNHNVMYWYQQKSSQAPKLLFHYYDKDFNNEADTPDNFQSRRPNTSFCFLDIRSPGLGDTAMYLCATSSSGSGNTIYFGEGSWLTVV.